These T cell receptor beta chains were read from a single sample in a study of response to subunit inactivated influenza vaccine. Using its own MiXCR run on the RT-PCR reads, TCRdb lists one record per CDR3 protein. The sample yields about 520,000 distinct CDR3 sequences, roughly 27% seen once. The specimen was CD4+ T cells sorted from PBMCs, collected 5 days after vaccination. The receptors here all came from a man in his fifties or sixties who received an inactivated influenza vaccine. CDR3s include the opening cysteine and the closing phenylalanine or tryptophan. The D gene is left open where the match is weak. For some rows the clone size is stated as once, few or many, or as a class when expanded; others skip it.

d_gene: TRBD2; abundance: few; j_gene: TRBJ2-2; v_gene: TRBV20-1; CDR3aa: CSAGPAGGVTGELFF; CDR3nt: TGCAGTGCCGGACCCGCGGGAGGGGTCACCGGGGAGCTGTTTTTT
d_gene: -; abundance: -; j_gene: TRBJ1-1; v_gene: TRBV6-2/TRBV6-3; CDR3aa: CASSYSTQTEAFF; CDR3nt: TGTGCCAGCAGTTATTCCACGCAGACTGAAGCTTTCTTT
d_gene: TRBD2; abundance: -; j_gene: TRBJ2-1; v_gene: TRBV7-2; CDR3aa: CASSFSGGGGEQFF; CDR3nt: TGTGCCAGCAGCTTTAGCGGGGGGGGAGGTGAGCAGTTCTTC
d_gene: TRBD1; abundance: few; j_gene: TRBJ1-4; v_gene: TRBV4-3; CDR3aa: CASSQGRNGQADF; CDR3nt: TGCGCCAGCAGCCAAGGTCGAAACGGACAGGCCGACTTT
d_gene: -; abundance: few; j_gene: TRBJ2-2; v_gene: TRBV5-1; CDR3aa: CASSLQGDTGELFF; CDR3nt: TGCGCCAGCAGCTTGCAAGGGGACACCGGGGAGCTGTTTTTT
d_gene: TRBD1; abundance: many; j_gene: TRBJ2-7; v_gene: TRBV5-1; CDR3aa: CASSRQTGGTYEQYF; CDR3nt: TGCGCCAGCAGCCGCCAGACAGGGGGTACCTACGAGCAGTACTTC
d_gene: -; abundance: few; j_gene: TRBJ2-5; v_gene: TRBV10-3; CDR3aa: CASKGVETQYF; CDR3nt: TGTGCCTCAAAGGGAGTTGAGACCCAGTACTTC
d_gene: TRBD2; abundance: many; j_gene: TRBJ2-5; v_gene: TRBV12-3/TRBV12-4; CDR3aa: CASSLSGIQETQYF; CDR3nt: TGTGCCAGCAGTTTGAGCGGGATCCAAGAGACCCAGTACTTC
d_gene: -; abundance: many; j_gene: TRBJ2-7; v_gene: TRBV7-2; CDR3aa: CASSLNAYEQYF; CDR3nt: TGTGCCAGCAGCTTAAACGCCTACGAGCAGTACTTC
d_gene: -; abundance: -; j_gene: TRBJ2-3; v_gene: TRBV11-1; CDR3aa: CASSLGRHRTDTQYF; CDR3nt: TGTGCCAGCAGCTTAGGACGCCATCGCACAGATACGCAGTATTTT
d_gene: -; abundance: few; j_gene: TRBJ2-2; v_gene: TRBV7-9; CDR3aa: CASSNSWNTGELFF; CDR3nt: TGTGCCAGCAGCAATAGCTGGAACACCGGGGAGCTGTTTTTT
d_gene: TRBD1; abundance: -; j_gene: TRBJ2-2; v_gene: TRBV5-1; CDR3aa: CASSLGTDVNTGELFF; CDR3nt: TGCGCCAGCAGCTTAGGGACAGATGTCAACACCGGGGAGCTGTTTTTT
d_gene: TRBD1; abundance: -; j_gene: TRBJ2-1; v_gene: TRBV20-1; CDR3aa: CSARDLAGGIYNEQFF; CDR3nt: TGCAGTGCTAGAGATTTGGCAGGGGGAATTTACAATGAGCAGTTCTTC
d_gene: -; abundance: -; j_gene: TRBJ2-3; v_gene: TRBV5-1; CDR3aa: CASSLEISTDTQYF; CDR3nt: TGCGCCAGCAGCTTGGAGATTAGCACAGATACGCAGTATTTT
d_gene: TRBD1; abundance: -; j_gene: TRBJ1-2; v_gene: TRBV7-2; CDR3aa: CASSDRGVSYGYTF; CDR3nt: TGTGCCAGCAGTGACAGGGGGGTTAGCTATGGCTACACCTTC
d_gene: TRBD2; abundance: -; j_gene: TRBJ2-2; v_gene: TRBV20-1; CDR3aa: CSARDAGAYTGELFF; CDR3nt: TGCAGTGCTAGAGATGCGGGAGCGTACACCGGGGAGCTGTTTTTT
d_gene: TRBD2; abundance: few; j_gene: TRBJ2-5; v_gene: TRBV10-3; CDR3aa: CAIRGTSGGQETQYF; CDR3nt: TGTGCCATCAGAGGGACTAGCGGGGGCCAAGAGACCCAGTACTTC
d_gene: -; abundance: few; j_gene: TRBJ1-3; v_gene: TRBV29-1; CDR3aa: CSVAVAGNTIYF; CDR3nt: TGCAGCGTTGCGGTAGCTGGAAACACCATATATTTT
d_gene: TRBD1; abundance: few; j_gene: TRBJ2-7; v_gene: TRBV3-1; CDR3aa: CASRGDRGQYF; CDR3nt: TGTGCCAGCAGGGGTGACAGGGGACAGTACTTC
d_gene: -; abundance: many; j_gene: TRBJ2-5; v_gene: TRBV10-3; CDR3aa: CAISESPRPGARETQYF; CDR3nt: TGTGCCATCAGTGAGTCCCCTCGGCCGGGGGCTCGAGAGACCCAGTACTTC
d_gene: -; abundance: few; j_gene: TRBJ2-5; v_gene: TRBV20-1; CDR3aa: CSARTGPNSQETQYF; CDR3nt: TGCAGTGCTAGAACAGGTCCAAATTCCCAAGAGACCCAGTACTTC
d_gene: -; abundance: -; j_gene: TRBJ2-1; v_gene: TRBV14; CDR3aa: CASSRLGTDSYNEQFF; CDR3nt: TGTGCCAGCAGCCGCCTCGGGACGGACTCCTACAATGAGCAGTTCTTC
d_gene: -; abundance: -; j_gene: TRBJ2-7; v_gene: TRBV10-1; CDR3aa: CASSESDKKQYF; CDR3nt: TGCGCCAGCAGTGAGTCCGACAAAAAGCAGTACTTC
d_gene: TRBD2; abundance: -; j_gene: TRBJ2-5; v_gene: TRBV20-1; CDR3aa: CSPAGGPQETQYF; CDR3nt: TGCAGCCCAGCGGGGGGCCCCCAAGAGACCCAGTACTTC
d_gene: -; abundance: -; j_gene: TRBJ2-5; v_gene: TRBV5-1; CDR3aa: CASSSTGNKRETQYF; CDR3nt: TGCGCCAGCAGCTCAACCGGGAACAAACGGGAGACCCAGTACTTC
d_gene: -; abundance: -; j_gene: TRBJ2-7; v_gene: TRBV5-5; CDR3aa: CASSRGAPSYEQYF; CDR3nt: TGTGCCAGCAGCAGAGGGGCCCCGTCCTACGAGCAGTACTTC
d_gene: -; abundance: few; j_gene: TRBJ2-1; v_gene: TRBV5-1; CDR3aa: CASSLEGGSGEQFF; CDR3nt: TGCGCCAGCAGCTTGGAGGGCGGGTCTGGTGAGCAGTTCTTC
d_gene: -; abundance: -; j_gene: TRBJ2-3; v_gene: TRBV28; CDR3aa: CASSFGGEAADTQYF; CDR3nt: TGTGCCAGCAGTTTCGGGGGCGAGGCTGCAGATACGCAGTATTTT
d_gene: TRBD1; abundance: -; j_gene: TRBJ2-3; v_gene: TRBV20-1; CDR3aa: CSARPGQNTDTQYF; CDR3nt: TGCAGTGCTAGACCGGGACAGAACACAGATACGCAGTATTTT
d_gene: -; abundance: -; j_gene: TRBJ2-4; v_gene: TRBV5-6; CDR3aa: CASSLDTGGFWTKNIQYF; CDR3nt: TGTGCCAGCAGCTTGGACACGGGCGGCTTCTGGACCAAAAACATTCAGTACTTC
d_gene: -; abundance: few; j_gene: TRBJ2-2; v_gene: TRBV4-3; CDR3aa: CASSHLRESGELFF; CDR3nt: TGCGCCAGCAGCCATCTCAGGGAGAGCGGGGAGCTGTTTTTT
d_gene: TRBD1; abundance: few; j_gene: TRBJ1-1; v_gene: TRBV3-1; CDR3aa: CASSQGTGLDTEAFF; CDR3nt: TGTGCCAGCAGCCAAGGGACAGGGTTGGACACTGAAGCTTTCTTT
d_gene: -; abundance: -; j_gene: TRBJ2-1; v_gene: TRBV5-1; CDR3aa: CASSLDSGIEQFF; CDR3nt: TGCGCCAGCAGCTTGGATTCTGGGATTGAGCAGTTCTTC
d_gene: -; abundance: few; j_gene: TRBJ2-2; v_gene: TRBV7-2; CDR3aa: CASSSSGRRLAGELFF; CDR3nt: TGTGCCAGCAGCTCCTCGGGACGGAGGCTTGCCGGGGAGCTGTTTTTT
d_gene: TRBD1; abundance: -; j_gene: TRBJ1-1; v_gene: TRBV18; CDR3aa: CASYRQGATEAFF; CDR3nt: TGTGCCAGCTACCGACAGGGGGCGACGGAAGCTTTCTTT
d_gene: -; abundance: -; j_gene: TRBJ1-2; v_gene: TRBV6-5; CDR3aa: CASSSADRLLKGYTF; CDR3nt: TGTGCCAGCAGTTCCGCTGACAGGTTATTAAAAGGCTACACCTTC
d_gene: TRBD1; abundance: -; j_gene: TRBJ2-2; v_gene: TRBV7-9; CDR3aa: CASVGQGVTGELFF; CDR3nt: TGTGCCAGCGTGGGTCAGGGGGTCACCGGGGAGCTGTTTTTT
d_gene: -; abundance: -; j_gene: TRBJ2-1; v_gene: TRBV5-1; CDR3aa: CASSSSRGNEQFF; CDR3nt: TGCGCCAGCAGCTCATCCCGGGGCAATGAGCAGTTCTTC
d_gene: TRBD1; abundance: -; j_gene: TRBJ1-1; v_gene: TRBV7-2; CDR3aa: CASSRGTANTEAFF; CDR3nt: TGTGCCAGCAGCAGAGGGACAGCGAACACTGAAGCTTTCTTT
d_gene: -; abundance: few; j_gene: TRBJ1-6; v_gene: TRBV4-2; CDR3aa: CASSLQGSNSPLHF; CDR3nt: TGTGCCAGCAGCCTACAGGGAAGTAATTCACCCCTCCACTTT
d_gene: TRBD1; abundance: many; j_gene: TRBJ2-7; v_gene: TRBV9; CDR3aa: CASSFRSGTGYYEQYF; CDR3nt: TGTGCCAGCAGCTTCCGATCCGGGACAGGGTACTACGAGCAGTACTTC
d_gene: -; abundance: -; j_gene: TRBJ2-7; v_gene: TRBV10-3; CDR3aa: CAISESSSPRESEQYF; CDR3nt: TGTGCCATCAGTGAGTCGTCCAGTCCGAGGGAAAGCGAGCAGTACTTC
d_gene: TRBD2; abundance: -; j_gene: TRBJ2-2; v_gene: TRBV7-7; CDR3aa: CASSLAGKGGGELFF; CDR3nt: TGTGCTAGCAGCTTAGCGGGTAAAGGAGGAGGGGAGCTGTTTTTT
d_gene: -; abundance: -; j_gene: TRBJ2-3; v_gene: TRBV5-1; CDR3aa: CASMTGQRADTQYF; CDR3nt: TGCGCCAGCATGACGGGGCAAAGGGCAGATACGCAGTATTTT
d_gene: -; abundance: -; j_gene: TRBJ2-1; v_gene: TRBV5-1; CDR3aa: CASSPRFGSYNEQFF; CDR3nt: TGCGCCAGCAGCCCCCGATTCGGCTCCTACAATGAGCAGTTCTTC